This T cell receptor (beta chain) originates from a study of PD-1 blockade in classical Hodgkin lymphoma (dated by TCRdb to the early 2020s). Regarding the complete study: Nivolumab dosing was 3 mg/kg intravenously every 2 weeks, continuing until either disease progression or unacceptable toxicity. The study used CyTOF and TCR beta sequencing to define a peripheral blood immune signature of response to PD-1 blockade in classical Hodgkin lymphoma.

Genomic DNA was isolated using the Qiagen DNeasy kit from unsorted PBMCs as well as from negatively selected CD4+ and CD8+ fractions. Amplification of TCR beta CDR3 regions was done by immunoSEQ multiplex PCR with primers that anneal to V and J segments. A synthetic immune receptor repertoire was used to minimize amplification bias, and remaining bias was computationally removed after sequencing. As for how the authors treated the data: Repertoire diversity was quantified as the Shannon entropy index using custom Python scripts. The unsorted, CD4+ and CD8+ repertoires were each analyzed separately, with the exception of combined analyses, where CD4+ and CD8+ sequences were merged in silico. Clonal expansion was defined as at least a 2-fold frequency increase after treatment relative to C1D1, with a pseudocount of 0.5 for undetected baseline clones. Clones with 0 or 1 copy at C1D1 were defined as singleton clones, while clones with 2 or more copies were defined as non-singleton clones. Clones expanded in unsorted samples were labelled as CD4+, CD8+ or unknown by matching protein sequences in sorted samples from the same patient. Wilcoxon tests on paired samples were used to test diversity changes from C1D1 to C4D1. TCRdb carries this immuneACCESS record with in-frame sequences only. Its versions omit some clonotypes, under half of them owing to an unresolved V gene in the studies checked, with the rest unexplained. V, J and clone size derive from that table, while D and trimming were established from the DNA sequence. The sample contains approximately 22,000 clones, approximately 77% of them found a single time. Roughly a fifth of the sample goes to the ten largest clones.

General findings and caveats noted by the study authors: Baseline TCR diversity was reported as lower in newly diagnosed patients than in healthy donors, and lower still in relapsed/refractory patients. Among trial patients, those achieving complete response had baseline diversity similar to that of newly diagnosed patients, while diversity was significantly lower in partial responders and progressors. Lower diversity was seen in patients whose nivolumab began less than 1 year after ASCT, and these patients were left out of later analyses so that immune reconstitution would not confound the results. The study was limited to a single clinical trial cohort, and causes of repertoire differences, possibly disease activity or prior therapy, remained undefined. A significant rise by C4D1 was seen in CD4+ but not CD8+ TCR diversity (p=0.0027 vs p=0.16), with the rise being most apparent in complete responders (p=0.02).

Turning to this clone: The clone's antigen remains unknown. The sample holds no much larger clone one base away, and base qualities are not on file.

The sample's time point, from its label and the paper: cycle 4 day 1 (C4D1), after five to seven weeks of nivolumab. Every trial patient had relapsed after autologous stem cell transplantation, and cohorts A, B and C differed in prior brentuximab vedotin exposure. A total of roughly 60 patients with relapsed/refractory classical Hodgkin lymphoma made up the trial cohort, and each patient's best overall response was complete response, partial response or progressive disease. Trial patients were treated with single-agent nivolumab in the multi-cohort phase II CheckMate 205 trial. Best overall response was determined by an independent review committee according to the 2007 International Working Group response criteria. Trial PBMCs were obtained immediately prior to nivolumab initiation (C1D1) and on therapy at cycle 2 day 1 and cycle 4 day 1. Peripheral blood was collected in 8 mL Vacutainer Cell Preparation Tubes, from which PBMCs were isolated by centrifugation and then cryopreserved.

CDR1 and CDR2 were assigned from the germline V gene as MDHEN and SYDVKM. At the junction V is shortened by 2 bases and J by 8 bases, with 15 bases in between. The CDR3 sequence holds 14 residues, the cysteine and phenylalanine included. Left in the record is the CDR3 DNA by itself, 42 bases read in frame from the first base. This TCR was recovered from a human donor with classical Hodgkin lymphoma. The material was peripheral blood mononuclear cells (PBMCs), obtained before the fourth cycle of nivolumab. The rearrangement combines TRBV28 with TRBJ1-2; TRBD1 is a weak D gene call, 6 bases matching. CDR3 region: CASSLKGVLIGYTF. The nucleotides read TGTGCCAGCAGTTTAAAGGGGGTCCTTATCGGCTACACCTTC.